This TCR beta chain was retrieved from a study of siplizumab effects on memory and regulatory T cells. Findings and caveats of the study: Siplizumab led to significantly less abundant alloreactive sequences that could be traced back to unstimulated CD4+ memory cells. Controls showed an average of 26.9% Treg-derived mappable alloreactive CD4+ clones, while siplizumab showed around 70%. Apparently more diverse than memory cells, naive T cells also seemed major alloresponse contributors.

This clone was found once. Its antigen is as yet unknown. The CDR3 is 12 amino acids. V was shortened by 4 bases and J by 3 bases, with 7 bases between the two germline ends. Germline V CDR1 and CDR2: ENHRY, SYGVKD. Generated by immunoSEQ multiplex PCR, the TCRdb table keeps only in-frame clones and is missing some. The profile shows over 100,000 clones, roughly 95% of them singletons. The TCR comes from a human donor in good health. Sequencing was done on a sample of non-Treg CD4+ T cells sorted from blood. The chain joins TRBV10-3 to TRBJ2-7; a weak D match, TRBD1 (6 bases). The CDR3 nucleotides are TGTGCCATCAGTGTACAGGGCTACGAGCAGTACTTC. Protein sequence: CAISVQGYEQYF.